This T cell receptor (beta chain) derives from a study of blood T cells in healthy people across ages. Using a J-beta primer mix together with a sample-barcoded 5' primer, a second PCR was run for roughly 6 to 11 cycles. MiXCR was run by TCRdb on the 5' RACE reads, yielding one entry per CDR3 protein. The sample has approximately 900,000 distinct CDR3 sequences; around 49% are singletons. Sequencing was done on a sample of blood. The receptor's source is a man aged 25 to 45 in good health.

The CDR3 sequence: CSIIPGQAINEQFF. The CDR3 DNA sequence: TGCAGCATAATTCCGGGACAGGCGATCAATGAGCAGTTCTTC. The chain recombines TRBV29-1 with TRBJ2-1, with TRBD1 identical over 8 bases. V lost 8 bases, J lost 6 bases, and 12 bases stayed unmatched. The CDR3 is 14 residues long. Per the germline V gene, CDR1 is SQVTM and CDR2 is ANQGSEA.